Listed below are T cell receptor beta chains from one sample, sequenced in a study of T cells in Graves' hyperthyroidism and ophthalmopathy. MiXCR, applied by TCRdb to the multiplex PCR reads, yields one record per CDR3 protein. The data show 640,000 or so distinct CDR3 sequences, with 13% to 15% seen just once and around 7% held by the top ten. Sequencing was done on a sample of blood. The source of these receptors is a woman aged 18-30 years with Graves' ophthalmopathy. The CDR3 runs from the conserved cysteine through the conserved F or W. A D gene is named only where the DNA matches it firmly. Clone size is given for some rows only: seen once, a few or many times, or a class if the clone is expanded.

v_gene	len	abundance	j_gene	d_gene	CDR3nt	CDR3aa
TRBV15	12	.	TRBJ2-1	.	TGTGCCACCAGCATTGGCTTTCGTGAGCAGTTCTTC	CATSIGFREQFF
TRBV7-8	16	few	TRBJ2-1	.	TGTGCCAGCAGCTTTTTCAGAAGATTAACGGACAATGAGCAGTTCTTC	CASSFFRRLTDNEQFF
TRBV3-1	20	.	TRBJ2-5	TRBD2	TGTGCCAGCAGCCAAGGACAGGGGAAAGGCCTAGCGGGAGCGGGAGAGACCCAGTACTTC	CASSQGQGKGLAGAGETQYF
TRBV29-1	12	.	TRBJ2-7	.	TGCAGCGTCGGACCGGGGGACTACGAGCAGTACTTC	CSVGPGDYEQYF
TRBV27	16	many	TRBJ1-2	.	TGTGCCAGCAGTCCCCGCCCCTCGGCGGGTAACTATGGCTACACCTTC	CASSPRPSAGNYGYTF
TRBV9	17	few	TRBJ2-2	.	TGTGCCAGCAGCGGGACCCAGGGCTGGAAGAACACCGGGGAGCTGTTTTTT	CASSGTQGWKNTGELFF
TRBV7-8	15	many	TRBJ2-2	.	TGTGCCAGCAGCTTCCTAGGGGGGGTCACCGGGGAGCTGTTTTTT	CASSFLGGVTGELFF
TRBV9	16	few	TRBJ1-1	.	TGTGCCAGCAGCGTAGGTGGGTCAGGGGAGAACACTGAAGCTTTCTTT	CASSVGGSGENTEAFF
TRBV6-5	19	.	TRBJ2-7	TRBD1	TGTGCCAGCAGTTTACAATGGGGGCGGACAGGGAGAGCGACCTACGAGCAGTACTTC	CASSLQWGRTGRATYEQYF
TRBV4-3	13	once	TRBJ2-1	.	TGCGCCAGCAGCCAGAGACGGGGCGTTAAGTCGTTCTTC	CASSQRRGVKSFF